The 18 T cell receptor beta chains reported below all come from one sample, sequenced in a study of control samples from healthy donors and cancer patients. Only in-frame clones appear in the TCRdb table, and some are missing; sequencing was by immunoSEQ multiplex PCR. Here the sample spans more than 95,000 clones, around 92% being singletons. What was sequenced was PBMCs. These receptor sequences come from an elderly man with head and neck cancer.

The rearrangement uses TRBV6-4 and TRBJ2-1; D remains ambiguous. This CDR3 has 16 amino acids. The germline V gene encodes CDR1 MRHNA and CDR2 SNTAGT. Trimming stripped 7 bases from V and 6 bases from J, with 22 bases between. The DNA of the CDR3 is TGTGCCAGCAAACTCTTTGGGTGGGTCCCTTCCAATGAGCAGTTCTTC. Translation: CASKLFGWVPSNEQFF.

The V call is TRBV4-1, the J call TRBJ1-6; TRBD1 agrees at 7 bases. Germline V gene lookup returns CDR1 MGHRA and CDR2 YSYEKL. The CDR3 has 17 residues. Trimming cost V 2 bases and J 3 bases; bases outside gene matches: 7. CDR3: CASSQMTGRDYNSPLHF. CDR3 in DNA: TGCGCCAGCAGCCAAATGACAGGGAGAGACTATAATTCACCCCTCCACTTT.

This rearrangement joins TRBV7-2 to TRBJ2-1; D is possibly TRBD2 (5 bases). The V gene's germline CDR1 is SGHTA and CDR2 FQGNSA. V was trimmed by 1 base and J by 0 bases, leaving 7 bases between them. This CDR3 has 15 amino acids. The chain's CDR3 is CASSLVGSSYNEQFF. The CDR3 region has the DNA TGTGCCAGCAGCTTAGTGGGGAGCTCCTACAATGAGCAGTTCTTC.

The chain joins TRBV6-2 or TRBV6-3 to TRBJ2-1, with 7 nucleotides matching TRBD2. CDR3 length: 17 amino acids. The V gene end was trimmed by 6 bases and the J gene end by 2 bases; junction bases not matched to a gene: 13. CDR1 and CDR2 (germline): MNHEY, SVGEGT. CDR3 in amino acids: CASSQTPQRGPYNEQFF. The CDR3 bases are TGTGCCAGCAGCCAAACCCCGCAGCGGGGACCCTACAATGAGCAGTTCTTC.

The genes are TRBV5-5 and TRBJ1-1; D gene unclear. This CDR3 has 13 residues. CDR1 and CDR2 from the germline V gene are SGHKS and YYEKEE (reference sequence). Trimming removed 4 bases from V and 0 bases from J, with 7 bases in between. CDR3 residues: CASSGGVNTEAFF. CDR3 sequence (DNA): TGTGCCAGCAGCGGCGGGGTGAACACTGAAGCTTTCTTT. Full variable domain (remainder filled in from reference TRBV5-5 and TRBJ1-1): DAGVTQSPTHLIKTRGQQVTLRCSPISGHKSVSWYQQVLGQGPQFIFQYYEKEERGRGNFPDRFSARQFPNYSSELNVNALLLGDSALYLCASSGGVNTEAFFGQGTRLTVV.

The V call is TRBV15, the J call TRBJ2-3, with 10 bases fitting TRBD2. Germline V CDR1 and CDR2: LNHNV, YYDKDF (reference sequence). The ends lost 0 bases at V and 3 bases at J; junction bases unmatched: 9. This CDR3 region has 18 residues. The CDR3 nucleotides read TGTGCCACCAGCAGAGATTCCCTAGCGGGGGCCTCAACAGATACGCAGTATTTT. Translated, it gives CATSRDSLAGASTDTQYF.

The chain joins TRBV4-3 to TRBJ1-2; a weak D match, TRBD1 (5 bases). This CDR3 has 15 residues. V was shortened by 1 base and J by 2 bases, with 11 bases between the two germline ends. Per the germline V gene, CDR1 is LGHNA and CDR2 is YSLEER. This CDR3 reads CASSQVSRANYGYTF. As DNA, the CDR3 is TGCGCCAGCAGCCAAGTGAGCAGGGCAAACTATGGCTACACCTTC.

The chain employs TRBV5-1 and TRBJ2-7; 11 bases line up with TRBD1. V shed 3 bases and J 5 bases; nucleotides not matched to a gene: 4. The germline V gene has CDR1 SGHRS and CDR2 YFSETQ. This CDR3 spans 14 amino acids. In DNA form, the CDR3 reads TGCGCCAGCAGCTCGGGACAGGGGGTAGACGAGCAGTACTTC. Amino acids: CASSSGQGVDEQYF.

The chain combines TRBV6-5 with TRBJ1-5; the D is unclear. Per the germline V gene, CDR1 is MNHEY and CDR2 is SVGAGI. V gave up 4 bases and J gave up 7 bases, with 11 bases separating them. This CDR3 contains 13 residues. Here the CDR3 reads CASSSNGGQPQHF. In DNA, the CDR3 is TGTGCCAGCAGTTCTAACGGAGGGCAGCCCCAGCATTTT.

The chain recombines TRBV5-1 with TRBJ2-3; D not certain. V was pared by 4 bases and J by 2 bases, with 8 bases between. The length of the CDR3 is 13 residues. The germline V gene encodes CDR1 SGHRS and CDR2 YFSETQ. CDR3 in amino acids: CASSIGFTDTQYF. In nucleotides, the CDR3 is TGCGCCAGCAGCATCGGATTCACAGATACGCAGTATTTT.

CDR3 DNA sequence: TGTGCCAGCAGTCGGGGGACTAGCGGAGCCCACAATGAGCAGTTCTTC. Encoded protein: CASSRGTSGAHNEQFF. The genes are TRBV27 and TRBJ2-1; 11 positions agree with TRBD2. The V and J ends lost 5 bases and 5 bases, in that order; junction bases with no gene match: 8. The CDR3 loop spans 16 amino acids. The germline V gene has CDR1 MNHEY and CDR2 SMNVEV (reference sequence).

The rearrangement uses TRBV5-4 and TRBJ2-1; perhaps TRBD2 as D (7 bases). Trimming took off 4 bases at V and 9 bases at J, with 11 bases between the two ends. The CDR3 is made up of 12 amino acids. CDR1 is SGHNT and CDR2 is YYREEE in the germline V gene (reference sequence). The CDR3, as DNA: TGTGCCAGCAGCCAGGGGAGGGGTGAGCAGTTCTTC. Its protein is CASSQGRGEQFF.

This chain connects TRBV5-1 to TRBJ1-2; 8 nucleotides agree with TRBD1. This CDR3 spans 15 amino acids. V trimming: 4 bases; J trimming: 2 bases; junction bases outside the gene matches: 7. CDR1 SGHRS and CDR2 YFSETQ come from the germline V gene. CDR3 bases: TGCGCCAGCAGCGCGGGGACAGGAGCCAACTATGGCTACACCTTC. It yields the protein CASSAGTGANYGYTF.

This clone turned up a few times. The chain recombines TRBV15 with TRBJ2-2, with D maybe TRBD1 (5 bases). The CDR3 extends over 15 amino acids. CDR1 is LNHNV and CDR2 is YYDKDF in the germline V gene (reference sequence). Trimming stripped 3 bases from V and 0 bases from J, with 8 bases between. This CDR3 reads CATSSYRPNTGELFF. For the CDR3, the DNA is TGTGCCACCAGCAGCTACAGGCCGAACACCGGGGAGCTGTTTTTT.

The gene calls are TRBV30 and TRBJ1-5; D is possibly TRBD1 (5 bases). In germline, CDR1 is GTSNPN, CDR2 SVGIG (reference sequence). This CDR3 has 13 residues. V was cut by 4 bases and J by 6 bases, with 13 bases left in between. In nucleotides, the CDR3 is TGTGCCTGGAATGCAGGGTCCACTCAGCCCCAGCATTTT. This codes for CAWNAGSTQPQHF.

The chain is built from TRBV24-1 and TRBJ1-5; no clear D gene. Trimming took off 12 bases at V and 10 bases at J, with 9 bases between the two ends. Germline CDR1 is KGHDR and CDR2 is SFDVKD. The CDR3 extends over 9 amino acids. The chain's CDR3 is CARNPPQHF. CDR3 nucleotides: TGTGCCCGAAACCCCCCCCAGCATTTT.

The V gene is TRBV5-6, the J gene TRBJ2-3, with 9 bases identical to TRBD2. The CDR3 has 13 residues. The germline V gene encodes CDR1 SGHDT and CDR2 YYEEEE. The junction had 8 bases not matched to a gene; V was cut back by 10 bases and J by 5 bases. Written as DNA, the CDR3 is TGTGCCCCCGTGGCGGGAGGGCGAGATACGCAGTATTTT. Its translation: CAPVAGGRDTQYF.

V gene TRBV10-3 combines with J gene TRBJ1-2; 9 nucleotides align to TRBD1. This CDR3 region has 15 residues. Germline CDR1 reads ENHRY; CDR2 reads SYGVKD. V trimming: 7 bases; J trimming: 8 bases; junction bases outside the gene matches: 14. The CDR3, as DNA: TGTGCCATCACTAGCATACAGGGGGCGCCGGGAGGCTACACCTTC. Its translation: CAITSIQGAPGGYTF.